This T cell receptor beta chain came from a study of spatial heterogeneity in lung cancer. This clonotype was observed many times. The CDR3 sequence is 15 residues long. The V gene end was trimmed by 4 bases and the J gene end by 7 bases; junction bases not matched to a gene: 5. Looked up from germline, CDR1 is SGHTA and CDR2 is FQGNSA. The sample's time point: sample taken at primary tumor resection. The sequenced material consisted of unsorted whole RNA from tumor, nontumor lung or frozen PBMC. One entry per CDR3 protein results from TCRdb running MiXCR on the 5' RACE reads. The table includes some 83,000 distinct CDR3 sequences, 15% to 20% detected once.

The sample in question was PBMCs, obtained at surgery. The J gene is TRBJ2-3, the V gene TRBV7-2; 13 nucleotides align to TRBD2. The receptor was isolated from a male donor with early-stage non-small cell lung cancer. CDR3 nucleotides: TGTGCCAGCAGCTATGGGACTAGCGGGGCACATACGCAGTATTTT. Its translation: CASSYGTSGAHTQYF.